Shown below are 28 T cell receptor beta chains from a single sample sequenced in a study of blood T cell repertoires in COVID-19. Assay: immunoSEQ multiplex PCR; the TCRdb copy retains only in-frame clones and omits some. This sample yields 220,000 or so clones, of which 84% are seen a single time; approximately 6.6% belongs to the top ten. The material sequenced was PBMCs or T cells enriched from blood (not recorded which). The receptors here all came from a woman aged 40 to 50 who had recovered from COVID-19.

The rearrangement links TRBV28 to TRBJ1-4, with TRBD1 matching over 7 bases. Trimming at V came to 5 bases and at J to 7 bases, leaving 4 bases not matched to a gene. The CDR3 totals 13 residues. Germline V gives CDR1 MDHEN, CDR2 SYDVKM. The CDR3 DNA is TGTGCCAGCAGTCTAAGGGGGCGTGAAAAACTGTTTTTT. It specifies CASSLRGREKLFF.

V and J are TRBV19 and TRBJ1-1; weak D call: TRBD1 (5 bases). CDR1 and CDR2 (germline): LNHDA, SQIVND (reference sequence). The CDR3 covers 15 residues. V was shortened by 8 bases and J by 0 bases, with 16 bases between the two germline ends. For the CDR3, the DNA is TGTGCCAGTGGACAAGGGCCCCCAATGAACACTGAAGCTTTCTTT. Encoded protein: CASGQGPPMNTEAFF.

This clone appeared a few times. This chain connects TRBV3-1 (or the pseudogene TRBV3-2) to TRBJ1-5; D unresolved. In germline, CDR1 is LGHDT, CDR2 YNNKEL (reference sequence). This CDR3 has 14 residues. The ends were cut back, 1 base at V and 3 bases at J, with 7 bases in the middle. The CDR3 DNA reads as TGTGCCAGCAGCCAAGGGCCGCACAATCAGCCCCAGCATTTT. Encoded protein: CASSQGPHNQPQHF.

This sequence joins TRBV13 and TRBJ2-2; the D gene is possibly TRBD1 (6 bases). With 1 base removed from V and 4 bases from J, the gap between germline ends came to 10 bases. The CDR3 is made up of 15 amino acids. Germline lookup yields CDR1 PRHDT and CDR2 FYEKMQ (reference sequence). In DNA, the CDR3 is TGTGCCAGCAGCTTAGTGGGGGCCGGCACCGGGGAGCTGTTTTTT. It yields the protein CASSLVGAGTGELFF. Full variable domain (outside the CDR3, taken from reference TRBV13 and TRBJ2-2): AAGVIQSPRHLIKEKRETATLKCYPIPRHDTVYWYQQGPGQDPQFLISFYEKMQSDKGSIPDRFSAQQFSDYHSELNMSSLELGDSALYFCASSLVGAGTGELFFGEGSRLTVL.

V usage is TRBV7-8 and J usage is TRBJ1-2, with 7 positions matching TRBD1. The V segment lost 5 bases and the J segment 3 bases; nucleotides outside the gene matches: 3. Germline CDR1 is SGHVS and CDR2 is FQNEAQ. The CDR3 spans 13 residues. The CDR3 here is CASSRGPDYGYTF. CDR3 sequence (DNA): TGTGCCAGCAGCAGGGGGCCGGACTATGGCTACACCTTC.

The chain is built from TRBV29-1 and TRBJ2-6, with TRBD1 identical over 9 bases. Germline-derived CDR1 and CDR2 are SQVTM and ANQGSEA. The CDR3 covers 14 residues. The junction had 3 bases not matched to a gene; V was cut back by 6 bases and J by 3 bases. The CDR3 here is CSVGQGFGANVLTF. Here the CDR3 DNA reads TGCAGCGTGGGACAGGGTTTTGGGGCCAACGTCCTGACTTTC.

This clone showed up just a few times. This rearrangement joins TRBV7-2 to TRBJ2-7; D possibly corresponds to TRBD2 (6 bases). The CDR3 is 14 residues long. Germline V gene sequence: CDR1 SGHTA, CDR2 FQGNSA. V lost 4 bases, J lost 0 bases, and 10 bases lay in between. DNA for the CDR3: TGTGCCAGCAGCTACGGAGGGAGCTCCTACGAGCAGTACTTC. Translation: CASSYGGSSYEQYF. Drawing the rest from reference TRBV7-2 and TRBJ2-7, the complete variable domain is GAGVSQSPSNKVTEKGKDVELRCDPISGHTALYWYRQSLGQGLEFLIYFQGNSAPDKSGLPSDRFSAERTGGSVSTLTIQRTQQEDSAVYLCASSYGGSSYEQYFGPGTRLTVT.

As DNA, the CDR3 is TGCAGCGTTCCCAGAGACAGGGGTGGCGAGCAGTACTTC. Its translation: CSVPRDRGGEQYF. The chain links TRBV29-1 to TRBJ2-7; 8 bases align to TRBD1. This CDR3 is built from 13 residues. From germline, CDR1 is SQVTM and CDR2 ANQGSEA. Losses at the gene ends were 5 bases for V and 6 bases for J; bases not matched to a gene: 9.

The rearrangement links TRBV7-8 to TRBJ2-7; TRBD1 agrees at 9 bases. Germline CDR1 is SGHVS and CDR2 is FQNEAQ. The CDR3 totals 16 residues. Germline trimming cut 5 bases from V and 6 bases from J; bases unmatched to any gene: 14. CDR3 nucleotide sequence: TGTGCCAGCAGCCGAACTAGGGACAGGGCCTCCACCGAGCAGTACTTC. This encodes CASSRTRDRASTEQYF.

This clone was observed a single time. This chain links TRBV23-1 with TRBJ1-6; D unclear. TRBV23-1 is filed as an ORF, its function uncertain. The ends were cut back, 4 bases at V and 10 bases at J, with 11 bases in the middle. CDR3 size: 13 residues. CDR3 sequence reads: CASSRRSDSPLHF. The CDR3 DNA reads TGCGCCAGCAGTCGGCGGTCAGACTCACCCCTCCACTTT.

The chain is built from TRBV2 and TRBJ1-2; TRBD1 might be the D (5 bases). This CDR3 comprises 12 residues. CDR1 and CDR2 from the germline V gene are SNHLY and FYNNEI. V lost 9 bases to trimming and J lost 8 bases, with 16 bases between them. The CDR3 coding sequence is TGTGCCAGGAGGGGAGGGGTCAAAGGCTACACCTTC. The encoded protein is CARRGGVKGYTF.

The chain is built from TRBV28 and TRBJ1-1, with TRBD1 matching 7 bases. Germline loops: CDR1 MDHEN, CDR2 SYDVKM. V was pared by 3 bases and J by 9 bases, with 16 bases of the junction left unmatched. The CDR3 is 16 amino acids. CDR3 protein: CASSFRTGQRNSQAFF. CDR3 nucleotides: TGTGCCAGCAGTTTTCGCACGGGACAGCGCAACTCCCAAGCTTTCTTT.

The chain is built from TRBV29-1 and TRBJ2-7; the match to TRBD2 covers 8 bases. From germline, CDR1 is SQVTM and CDR2 ANQGSEA. The CDR3 has 13 residues. V gave up 7 bases and J gave up 7 bases; unmatched junction bases: 12. CDR3 residues: CSARGGTAGEQYV. Written as DNA, the CDR3 is TGCAGCGCCCGGGGGGGCACGGCGGGGGAGCAGTACGTC.

The gene calls are TRBV30 and TRBJ2-6, with 8 bases matching TRBD1. Per the germline V gene, CDR1 is GTSNPN and CDR2 is SVGIG (reference sequence). This CDR3 has 17 residues. CDR3 bases: TGTGCGTCCAGTCCGGGACAGGCTAGGCCTGGGGCCAACGTCCTGACTTTC. This translates into CASSPGQARPGANVLTF.

Comment on this clone: One end of the junction is discordant with germline, which a read error may explain. This sequence joins TRBV7-2 and TRBJ1-2; D uncertain. CDR1 and CDR2 (germline): SGHTA, FQGNSA. The CDR3 runs to 13 residues. The chain's CDR3 is CASSLGQAYAYTF. The CDR3 nucleotides are TGTGCCAGCAGCTTAGGACAAGCCTATGCCTACACCTTC.

DNA for the CDR3: TGTGCCAGCAGCGTAACGGGGATTAGCAATCAGCCCCAGCATTTT. Amino acids: CASSVTGISNQPQHF. The genes are TRBV9 and TRBJ1-5; D gene ambiguous. Trimming took 1 base from V and 0 from J, leaving 8 bases between them. The germline V gene encodes CDR1 SGDLS and CDR2 YYNGEE. The CDR3 covers 15 residues.

This clone showed up just once. The V gene is TRBV7-8, the J gene TRBJ1-2; TRBD1 matches at 9 bases. Germline values: CDR1 SGHVS, CDR2 FQNEAQ. Unmatched junction bases numbered 10, after V lost 4 bases and J lost 10 bases. The CDR3 sequence is 14 residues long. The CDR3 protein is CASSSPYTGGAYTF. In DNA, the CDR3 is TGTGCCAGCAGCTCCCCTTACACAGGGGGCGCCTACACCTTC.

As DNA, the CDR3 is TGTGCCAGCAGCTTAGGAGGGGACACTGAAGCTTTCTTT. Translation: CASSLGGDTEAFF. V is TRBV7-3 and J is TRBJ1-1, with TRBD1 as a possible D gene (5 bases). The V and J ends lost 2 bases and 3 bases respectively, with 7 bases between them. Germline V gene sequence: CDR1 SGHTA, CDR2 FQGTGA. The CDR3 sequence is 13 residues long.

This clone was recorded only once. The chain couples TRBV5-4 to TRBJ2-2; TRBD2 matches at 9 bases. The CDR3 has 13 amino acids. The V gene's germline CDR1 is SGHNT and CDR2 YYREEE (reference sequence). After removal of 7 bases from V and 2 bases from J, the junction contained 0 bases not matched to a gene. The CDR3 protein is CASLAGNTGELFF. Here the CDR3 DNA reads TGTGCCAGCCTAGCGGGAAACACCGGGGAGCTGTTTTTT.

DNA for the CDR3: TGTGCCACCAGCAGAGATCAAAACAGTAACAATGAGCAGTTCTTC. Protein sequence: CATSRDQNSNNEQFF. The V gene is TRBV15, the J gene TRBJ2-1; D is unresolved. The CDR3 sequence is 15 residues long. V lost 0 bases to trimming and J lost 5 bases, with 11 bases between them. Germline CDR1 LNHNV, CDR2 YYDKDF (reference sequence).

This clone showed up just once. At one end, the junction sequence differs from germline, possibly due to a read error. The chain is built from TRBV27 and TRBJ1-5; tentatively, D is TRBD1 (5 bases). Per the germline V gene, CDR1 is MNHEY and CDR2 is SMNVEV (reference sequence). CDR3 length: 13 amino acids. The CDR3 loop reads CASNRLMAQISSF. The CDR3 DNA is TGTGCCAGCAACAGGCTAATGGCTCAGATCTCCTCTTTT.

This chain uses TRBV4-1 with TRBJ1-1; D gene uncertain. Germline assignment: CDR1 MGHRA and CDR2 YSYEKL. This CDR3 has 15 residues. Trimming took 2 bases from V and 2 from J, leaving 12 bases between them. This CDR3 is CASSQRQDDNTEAFF. CDR3 coding DNA: TGCGCCAGCAGCCAAAGGCAGGATGACAACACTGAAGCTTTCTTT.

This chain connects TRBV5-6 to TRBJ1-2; 7 bases align to TRBD1. Unmatched junction bases numbered 7, after V lost 2 bases and J lost 0 bases. The CDR3 has 16 residues. Germline V gives CDR1 SGHDT, CDR2 YYEEEE. The CDR3 bases are TGTGCCAGCAGCTTAGTCGGGACAGTACCTAACTATGGCTACACCTTC. This codes for CASSLVGTVPNYGYTF. The whole variable domain, remainder taken from reference TRBV5-6 and TRBJ1-2, is DAGVTQSPTHLIKTRGQQVTLRCSPKSGHDTVSWYQQALGQGPQFIFQYYEEEERQRGNFPDRFSGHQFPNYSSELNVNALLLGDSALYLCASSLVGTVPNYGYTFGSGTRLTVV.

This clone was detected a few times. The chain employs TRBV18 and TRBJ2-2; 8 positions agree with TRBD2. Germline-derived CDR1 and CDR2 are KGHSH and LQKENI. Trimming took 3 bases from V and 1 from J; bases not matched to a gene: 13. This CDR3 spans 19 amino acids. In DNA form, the CDR3 reads TGTGCCAGCTCACCCGGACTAGCAGCCGGAATTCTGAACACCGGGGAGCTGTTTTTT. Residues: CASSPGLAAGILNTGELFF.

The rearrangement joins TRBV30 to TRBJ1-3, with no clear D. Germline values: CDR1 GTSNPN, CDR2 SVGIG (reference sequence). CDR3 size: 15 residues. Between the trimmed V and J ends, which lost 0 bases and 0 bases, there was a span of 9 bases. CDR3 sequence (DNA): TGTGCCTGGAGTGTACTACCCTTCTCTGGAAACACCATATATTTT. This translates into CAWSVLPFSGNTIYF.

The genes are TRBV2 and TRBJ2-7, with D unresolved. Germline assignment: CDR1 SNHLY and CDR2 FYNNEI. The V end was cut by 7 bases, the J end by 3 bases, with 19 bases between. The CDR3 length is 15 residues. The CDR3 reads CASMARGYGDYEQYF. The CDR3 nucleotides are TGTGCCAGCATGGCCCGAGGTTACGGAGACTACGAGCAGTACTTC.

V is TRBV5-1 and J is TRBJ2-1; a possible D gene is TRBD1 (6 bases). The V gene lost 0 bases and the J gene lost 5 bases, with 21 bases spanning the gap. The V gene's germline CDR1 is SGHRS and CDR2 YFSETQ. The CDR3 extends over 18 amino acids. The CDR3 sequence is CASSLAPPGDNYDNEQFF. CDR3 coding DNA: TGCGCCAGCAGCTTGGCGCCTCCCGGGGACAACTACGACAATGAGCAGTTCTTC.

DNA for the CDR3: TGTGCCAGCACCTGGCAGGGACAGGGCCCGAATGAGCAGTTCTTC. It yields the protein CASTWQGQGPNEQFF. The V gene is TRBV28, the J gene TRBJ2-1; 9 nucleotides align to TRBD1. In germline, CDR1 is MDHEN, CDR2 SYDVKM. The CDR3 runs 15 residues. J lost 7 bases, V lost 7 bases, and 11 bases had no gene match.